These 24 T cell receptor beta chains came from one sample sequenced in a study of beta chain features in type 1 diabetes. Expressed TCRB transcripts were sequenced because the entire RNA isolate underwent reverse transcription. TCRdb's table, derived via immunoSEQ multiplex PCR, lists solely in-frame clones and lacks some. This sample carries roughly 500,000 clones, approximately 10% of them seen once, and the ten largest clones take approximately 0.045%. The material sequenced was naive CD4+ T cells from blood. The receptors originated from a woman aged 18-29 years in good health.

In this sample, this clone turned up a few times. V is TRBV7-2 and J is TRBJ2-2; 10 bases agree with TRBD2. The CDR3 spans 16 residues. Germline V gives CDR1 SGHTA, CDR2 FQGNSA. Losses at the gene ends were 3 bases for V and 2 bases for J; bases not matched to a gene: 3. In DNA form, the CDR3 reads TGTGCCAGCAGCTTCCAACTAGCGGGAAACACCGGGGAGCTGTTTTTT. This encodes CASSFQLAGNTGELFF.

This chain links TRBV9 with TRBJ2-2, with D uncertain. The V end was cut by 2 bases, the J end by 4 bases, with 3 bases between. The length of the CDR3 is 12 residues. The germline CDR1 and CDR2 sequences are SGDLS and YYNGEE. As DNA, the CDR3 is TGTGCCAGCAGCGTCCCCACCGGGGAGCTGTTTTTT. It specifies CASSVPTGELFF.

This CDR3 reads CASSLAGSNQPQHF. Here the CDR3 DNA reads TGTGCCAGCAGCTTAGCGGGGAGCAATCAGCCCCAGCATTTT. This sequence joins TRBV7-2 and TRBJ1-5; D gene ambiguous. V lost 0 bases to trimming and J lost 1 base, with 4 bases between them. Germline CDR1 reads SGHTA; CDR2 reads FQGNSA. The CDR3 covers 14 residues.

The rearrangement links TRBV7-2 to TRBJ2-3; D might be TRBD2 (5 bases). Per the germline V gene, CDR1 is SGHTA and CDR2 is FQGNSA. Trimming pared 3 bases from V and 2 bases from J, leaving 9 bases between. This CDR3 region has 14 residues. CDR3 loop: CASSLVGVTDTQYF. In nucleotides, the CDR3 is TGTGCCAGCAGCTTGGTGGGAGTCACAGATACGCAGTATTTT.

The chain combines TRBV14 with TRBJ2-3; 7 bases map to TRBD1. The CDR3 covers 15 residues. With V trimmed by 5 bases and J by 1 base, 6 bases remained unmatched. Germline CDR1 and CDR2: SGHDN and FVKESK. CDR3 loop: CASSYRGSGTDTQYF. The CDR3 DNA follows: TGTGCCAGCAGCTACAGGGGTAGCGGCACAGATACGCAGTATTTT.

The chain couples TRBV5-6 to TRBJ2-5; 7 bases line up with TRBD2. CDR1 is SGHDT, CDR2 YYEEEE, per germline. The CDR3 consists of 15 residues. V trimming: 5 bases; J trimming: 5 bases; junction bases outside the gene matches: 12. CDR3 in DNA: TGTGCCAGCAGTCTCAGACTAGCTTCCGGGGAGACCCAGTACTTC. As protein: CASSLRLASGETQYF.

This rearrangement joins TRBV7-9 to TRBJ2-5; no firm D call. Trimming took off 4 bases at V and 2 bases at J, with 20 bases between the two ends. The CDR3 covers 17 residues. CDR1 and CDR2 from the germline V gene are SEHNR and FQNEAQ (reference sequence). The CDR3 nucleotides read TGTGCCAGCAGCTCCGAGACTCAAACAAGACGACAAGAGACCCAGTACTTC. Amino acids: CASSSETQTRRQETQYF.

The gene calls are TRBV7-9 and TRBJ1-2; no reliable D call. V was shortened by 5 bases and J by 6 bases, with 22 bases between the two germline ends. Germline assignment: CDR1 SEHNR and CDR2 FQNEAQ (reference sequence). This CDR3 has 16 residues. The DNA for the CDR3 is TGTGCCAGCAGCCAGCGGAGTACACCGCTTGAGGATGGCTACACCTTC. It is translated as CASSQRSTPLEDGYTF.

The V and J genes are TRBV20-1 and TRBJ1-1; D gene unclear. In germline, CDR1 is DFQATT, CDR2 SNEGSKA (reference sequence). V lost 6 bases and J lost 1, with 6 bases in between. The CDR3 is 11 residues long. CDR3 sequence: CSALANTEAFF. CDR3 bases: TGCAGTGCGTTGGCGAACACTGAAGCTTTCTTT.

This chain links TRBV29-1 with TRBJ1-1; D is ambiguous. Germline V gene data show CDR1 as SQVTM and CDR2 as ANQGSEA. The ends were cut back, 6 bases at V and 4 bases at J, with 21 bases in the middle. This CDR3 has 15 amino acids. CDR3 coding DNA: TGCAGCGTACTATCCGGGTCTACTACATTCACTGAAGCTTTCTTT. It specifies CSVLSGSTTFTEAFF.

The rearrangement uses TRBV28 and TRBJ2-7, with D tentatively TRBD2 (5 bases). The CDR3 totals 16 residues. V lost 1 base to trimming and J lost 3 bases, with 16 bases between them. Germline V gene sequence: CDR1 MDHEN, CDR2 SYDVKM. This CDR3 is CASSLLAALRVYEQYV. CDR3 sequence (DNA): TGTGCCAGCAGTTTATTGGCAGCCCTGAGGGTCTACGAGCAGTACGTC.

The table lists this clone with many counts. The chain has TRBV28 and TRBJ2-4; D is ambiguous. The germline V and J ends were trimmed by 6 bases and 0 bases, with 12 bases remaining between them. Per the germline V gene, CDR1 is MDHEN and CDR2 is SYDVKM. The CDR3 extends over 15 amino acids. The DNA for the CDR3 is TGTGCCAGCAGCACCACCGGCTTAGCCAAAAACATTCAGTACTTC. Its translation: CASSTTGLAKNIQYF.

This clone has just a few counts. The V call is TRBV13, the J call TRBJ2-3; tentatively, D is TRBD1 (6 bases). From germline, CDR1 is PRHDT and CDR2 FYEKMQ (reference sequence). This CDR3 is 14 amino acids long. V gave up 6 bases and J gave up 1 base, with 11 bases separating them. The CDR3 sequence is CASRPRQGTDTQYF. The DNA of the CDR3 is TGTGCCAGCAGACCTCGACAGGGCACAGATACGCAGTATTTT.

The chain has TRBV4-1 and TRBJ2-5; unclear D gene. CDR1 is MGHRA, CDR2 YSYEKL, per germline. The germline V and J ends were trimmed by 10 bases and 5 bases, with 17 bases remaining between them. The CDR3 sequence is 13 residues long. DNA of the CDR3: TGCGCCACCTATCACCCTGGATGGGAGACCCAGTACTTC. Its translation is CATYHPGWETQYF.

The CDR3 here is CASSKNSREGVVRYEQYV. CDR3 nucleotide sequence: TGTGCCAGCAGCAAAAATAGCCGGGAGGGGGTTGTGAGATACGAGCAGTACGTC. The V call is TRBV21-1, the J call TRBJ2-7; TRBD2, the table's D call, was not compared with the DNA. TRBV21-1 is a listed pseudogene. There are 18 residues in the CDR3.

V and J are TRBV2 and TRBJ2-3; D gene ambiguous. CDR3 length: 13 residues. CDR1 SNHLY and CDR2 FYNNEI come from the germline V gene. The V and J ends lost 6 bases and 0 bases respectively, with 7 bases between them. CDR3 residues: CASRLESTDTQYF. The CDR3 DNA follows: TGTGCCAGCAGGCTAGAGAGCACAGATACGCAGTATTTT. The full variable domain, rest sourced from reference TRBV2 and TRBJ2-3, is EPEVTQTPSHQVTQMGQEVILRCVPISNHLYFYWYRQILGQKVEFLVSFYNNEISEKSEIFDDQFSVERPDGSNFTLKIRSTKLEDSAMYFCASRLESTDTQYFGPGTRLTVL.

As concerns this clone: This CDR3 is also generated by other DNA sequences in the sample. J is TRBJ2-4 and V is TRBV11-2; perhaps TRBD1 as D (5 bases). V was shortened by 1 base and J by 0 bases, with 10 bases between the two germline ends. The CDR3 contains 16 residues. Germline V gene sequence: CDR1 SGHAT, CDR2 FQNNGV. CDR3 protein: CASSLGQILAKNIQYF. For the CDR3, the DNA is TGTGCCAGCAGCTTAGGACAGATCCTAGCCAAAAACATTCAGTACTTC.

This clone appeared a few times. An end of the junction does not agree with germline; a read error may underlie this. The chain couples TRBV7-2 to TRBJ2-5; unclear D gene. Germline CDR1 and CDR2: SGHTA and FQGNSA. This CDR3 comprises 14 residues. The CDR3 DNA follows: TGTGCCAGCAGCTCCGCTCGGGCTAGAGAGGCCCAGTACTTC. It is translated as CASSSARAREAQYF.

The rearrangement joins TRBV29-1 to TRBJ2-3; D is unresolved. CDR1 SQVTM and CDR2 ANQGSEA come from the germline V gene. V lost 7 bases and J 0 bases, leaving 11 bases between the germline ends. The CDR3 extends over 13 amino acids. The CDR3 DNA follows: TGCAGCGCGGACGACCCTAGCACAGATACGCAGTATTTT. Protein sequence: CSADDPSTDTQYF.

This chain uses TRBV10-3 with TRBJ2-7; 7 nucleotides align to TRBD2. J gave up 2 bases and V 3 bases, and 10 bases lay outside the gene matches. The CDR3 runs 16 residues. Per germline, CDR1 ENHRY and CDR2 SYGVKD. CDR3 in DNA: TGTGCCATCAGTGACCATAAGCGGGATCTCGCCTACGAGCAGTACTTC. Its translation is CAISDHKRDLAYEQYF.

CDR3 sequence: CASNIDRARLETQYF. CDR3 in DNA: TGTGCCAGCAATATTGACCGAGCTCGACTAGAGACCCAGTACTTC. J is TRBJ2-5 and V is TRBV7-9; D remains ambiguous. Deletions cut 7 bases from V and 4 bases from J, with 19 bases between. This CDR3 is built from 15 residues. Looked up from germline, CDR1 is SEHNR and CDR2 is FQNEAQ (reference sequence).

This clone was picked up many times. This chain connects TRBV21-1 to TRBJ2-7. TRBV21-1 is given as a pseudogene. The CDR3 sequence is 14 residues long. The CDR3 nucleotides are TGTGCCAGCTGCGAGTGGCAGAGCCTCTACGAGCAGTACTTC. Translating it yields CASCEWQSLYEQYF.

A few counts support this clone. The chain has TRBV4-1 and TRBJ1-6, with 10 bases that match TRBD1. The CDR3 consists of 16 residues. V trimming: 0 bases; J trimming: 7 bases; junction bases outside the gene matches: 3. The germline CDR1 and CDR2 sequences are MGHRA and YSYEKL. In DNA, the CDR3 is TGCGCCAGCAGCCAAGATCTGGGACAGGGGAATTCACCCCTCCACTTT. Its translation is CASSQDLGQGNSPLHF.

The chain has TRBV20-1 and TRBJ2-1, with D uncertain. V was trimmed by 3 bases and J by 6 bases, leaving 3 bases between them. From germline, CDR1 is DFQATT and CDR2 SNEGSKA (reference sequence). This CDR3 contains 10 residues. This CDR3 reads CSASANEQFF. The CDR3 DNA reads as TGCAGTGCTAGCGCCAATGAGCAGTTCTTC.